This TCR beta chain was identified during a study of blood T cell repertoires in COVID-19. For the study at large: COVID-19 samples, acute and convalescent, were from the United States, Italy and Spain. The cDNA or gDNA used as material had been derived from T cells, B-cell-depleted T cells, or PBMCs.

As processed by the authors: Cell counts per sample came from amplifying reference gene primers. Here immunoSEQ multiplex PCR was the method, and the copy in TCRdb shows in-frame clones only, minus some. The V and J calls and clone size were taken over from that table, and D and trimming were inferred from the DNA. Of 150,000 to 200,000 clones in the sample, more than 75% were seen once. The J segment lost 1 base and the V segment lost 5 bases, leaving 1 base of the junction unmatched. Per germline, CDR1 SNHLY and CDR2 FYNNEI. The CDR3 totals 15 residues. The sequence derives from a man in his 70s with acute or convalescent COVID-19. What was sequenced was peripheral blood. The chain links TRBV2 to TRBJ2-5; 13 bases match TRBD2. For the CDR3, the DNA is TGTGCCAGCAGTCGACTAGCGGGGGGCCAAGAGACCCAGTACTTC. Its protein product is CASSRLAGGQETQYF.